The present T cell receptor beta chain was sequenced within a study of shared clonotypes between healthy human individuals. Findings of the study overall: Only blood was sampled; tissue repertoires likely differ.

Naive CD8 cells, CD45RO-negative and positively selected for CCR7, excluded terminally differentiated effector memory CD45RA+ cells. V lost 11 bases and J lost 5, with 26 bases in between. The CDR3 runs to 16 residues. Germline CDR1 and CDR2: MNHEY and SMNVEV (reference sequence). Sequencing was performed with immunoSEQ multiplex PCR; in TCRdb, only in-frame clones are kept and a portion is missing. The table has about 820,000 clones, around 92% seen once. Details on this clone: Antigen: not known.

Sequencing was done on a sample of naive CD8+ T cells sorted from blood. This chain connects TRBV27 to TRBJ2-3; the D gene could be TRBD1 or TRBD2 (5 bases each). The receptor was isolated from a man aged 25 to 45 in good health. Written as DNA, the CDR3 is TGTGCCTCCCGAGGGGTCAGGGTTCAATTCGGAGATACGCAGTATTTT. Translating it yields CASRGVRVQFGDTQYF.